A selection of T cell receptor beta chains follows, all from one sample in a study of blood T cell repertoires in COVID-19. Libraries were prepared by immunoSEQ multiplex PCR; TCRdb keeps only in-frame clonotypes and omits some of them. The table records over 120,000 clones, 75% to 90% of them present only once. The specimen was peripheral blood. The source of these receptors is a human donor in a cohort sampled during active COVID-19. Each CDR3 is given with its conserved first and last residue. The D gene is left open where the match is weak. Clone size is shown for a subset of rows, as once, few, many or a class of expanded clone.

v_call,cdr3_length,d_call,j_call,clone_size,cdr3_aa,cdr3_nt
TRBV12-5,13,.,TRBJ1-1,.,CASGFAGLTEAFF,TGTGCTAGTGGTTTCGCCGGACTCACTGAAGCTTTCTTT
TRBV6-2/TRBV6-3,12,.,TRBJ2-5,.,CASSRVGETQYF,TGTGCCAGCAGTCGGGTTGGTGAGACCCAGTACTTC
TRBV7-9,16,TRBD2,TRBJ2-5,.,CASSSNPGTSGETQYF,TGTGCCAGCAGCTCCAACCCCGGGACTAGCGGGGAGACCCAGTACTTC
TRBV28,17,TRBD1,TRBJ2-6,few,CASRSLTGGLRANVLTF,TGTGCCAGCAGATCCCTGACAGGGGGCTTAAGGGCCAACGTCCTGACTTTC
TRBV16,15,.,TRBJ1-2,.,CASSQSKSGGTGYTF,TGTGCCAGCAGCCAATCTAAGAGTGGAGGAACCGGCTACACCTTC
TRBV9,18,.,TRBJ2-1,.,CASSVKWGGPSSYNEQFF,TGTGCCAGCAGCGTAAAGTGGGGGGGCCCAAGCTCCTACAATGAGCAGTTCTTC
TRBV6-5,14,.,TRBJ1-5,few,CASRPQGPNQPQHF,TGTGCCAGCAGGCCACAGGGCCCCAATCAGCCCCAGCATTTT
TRBV12-2,18,.,TRBJ2-2,.,CASRPPGYTGPGTGELFF,TGTGCAAGTCGCCCACCAGGGTATACCGGACCAGGCACCGGGGAGCTGTTTTTT
TRBV9,15,.,TRBJ2-1,.,CASSVEGQIYNEQFF,TGTGCCAGCAGCGTTGAGGGCCAAATCTACAATGAGCAGTTCTTC
TRBV5-8,15,TRBD1,TRBJ2-5,.,CASSLGTGFGETQYF,TGTGCCAGCAGCTTGGGGACAGGGTTCGGAGAGACCCAGTACTTC
TRBV10-1,15,TRBD2,TRBJ2-4,.,CASSSRGAGADIQYF,TGCGCCAGCAGTTCGCGGGGGGCCGGGGCGGACATTCAGTACTTC
TRBV19,19,TRBD1,TRBJ2-3,few,CASSIGFGQDPPSTDTQYF,TGTGCCAGTAGTATTGGCTTCGGACAGGATCCGCCTTCCACAGATACGCAGTATTTT
TRBV6-6,17,TRBD1,TRBJ2-6,.,CASSLGQGGSGANVLTF,TGTGCCAGCAGTCTTGGACAGGGGGGCTCTGGGGCCAACGTCCTGACTTTC
TRBV12-2,18,.,TRBJ2-7,.,CASRLGPPGDNCSYEQYF,TGTGCAAGTCGCTTAGGCCCCCCTGGGGACAACTGCTCCTACGAGCAGTACTTC
TRBV3-1/TRBV3-2,14,TRBD1,TRBJ1-2,.,CASSQEDRGYGYTF,TGTGCCAGCAGCCAGGAGGACAGGGGGTATGGCTACACCTTC
TRBV7-2,17,.,TRBJ1-6,.,CASSLARGGLVNSPLHF,TGTGCCAGCAGCTTAGCGCGGGGAGGACTAGTTAATTCACCCCTCCACTTT
TRBV21-1,18,.,TRBJ1-2,.,CASSKDPDSTKDDYGYTF,TGTGCCAGCAGCAAAGACCCGGACAGCACAAAAGATGACTATGGCTACACCTTC
TRBV7-9,17,TRBD1,TRBJ1-1,.,CASSSIPDRGQGTEAFF,TGTGCCAGCAGCTCCATACCAGACAGGGGGCAGGGGACTGAAGCTTTCTTT
TRBV30,17,TRBD1,TRBJ1-6,.,CAWSSGQSESSNSPLHF,TGTGCCTGGAGCTCGGGACAGTCTGAAAGTTCTAATTCACCCCTCCACTTT
TRBV19,14,.,TRBJ1-2,.,CASSRSRDGGGYTF,TGTGCCAGTAGTAGATCCCGGGATGGCGGCGGCTACACCTTC
TRBV19,16,TRBD1,TRBJ1-5,.,CASSIVGTGGLQPQHF,TGTGCCAGTAGTATAGTGGGTACAGGGGGGCTTCAGCCCCAGCATTTT
TRBV7-3,15,.,TRBJ2-2,.,CASSLGGSDTGELFF,TGTGCCAGCAGCTTAGGGGGCTCGGACACCGGGGAGCTGTTTTTT
TRBV18,14,TRBD2,TRBJ2-7,.,CASTGLAGPYEQYF,TGTGCCAGCACGGGACTAGCGGGCCCCTACGAGCAGTACTTC
TRBV11-1,12,.,TRBJ2-1,once,CASSLADNEQFF,TGTGCCAGCAGCTTAGCCGACAATGAGCAGTTCTTC
TRBV13,14,TRBD1,TRBJ1-4,.,CASSFGQGREKLFF,TGTGCCAGCAGCTTCGGACAGGGACGTGAAAAACTGTTTTTT
TRBV19,16,.,TRBJ2-2,.,CASSPGASLAAGELFF,TGTGCCAGTAGCCCCGGAGCCTCCCTCGCGGCCGGGGAGCTGTTTTTT
TRBV5-4,17,TRBD2,TRBJ2-3,many,CASSYSITSGDTDTQYF,TGTGCCAGCAGCTATTCCATAACTAGCGGGGACACAGATACGCAGTATTTT
TRBV28,17,TRBD2,TRBJ2-1,.,CASSLSTSGLPGDEQFF,TGTGCCAGCAGTTTATCGACTAGCGGGTTACCCGGCGATGAGCAGTTCTTC